Listed below are T cell receptor beta chains from one sample, sequenced in a study of HIV-infected patients and healthy controls. TCRdb re-analysed the 5' RACE reads in MiXCR, keeping a single row per CDR3 protein. The table records around 26,000 distinct CDR3 sequences, 8% to 10% of them present only once. Sequenced input: blood. All receptors derive from an adult in good health. CDR3s include the opening cysteine and the closing phenylalanine or tryptophan. Fields, in order: J gene, D gene, CDR3 length, clone size, V gene, CDR3 protein, CDR3 DNA. A D gene is named only where the DNA matches it firmly. Clone size is stated in some rows and not others, as once, few, many or a class when expanded.

TRBJ1-1 | TRBD1 | 14 | many | TRBV12-3/TRBV12-4 | CASSGQGLNTEAFF | TGTGCCAGCAGTGGACAGGGGTTGAACACTGAAGCTTTCTTT
TRBJ1-2 | TRBD1 | 13 | few | TRBV12-3/TRBV12-4 | CASSLDRRNGYTF | TGTGCCAGCAGTCTGGACAGGCGGAATGGCTACACCTTC
TRBJ1-2 | TRBD1 | 11 | many | TRBV2 | CARIRGVGYTF | TGTGCCAGAATCAGGGGGGTTGGCTACACCTTC
TRBJ2-3 | TRBD2 | 16 | many | TRBV25-1 | CASSEGLADWADTQYF | TGTGCCAGCAGTGAGGGACTAGCGGATTGGGCAGATACGCAGTATTTT
TRBJ1-1 | TRBD1 | 14 | . | TRBV10-3 | CAIMNRGPSTEAFF | TGTGCCATCATGAACAGGGGGCCGAGCACTGAAGCTTTCTTT
TRBJ1-1 | . | 14 | many | TRBV11-3 | CASSLMATDNEAFF | TGTGCCAGCAGCTTAATGGCGACAGATAATGAAGCTTTCTTT
TRBJ1-2 | . | 17 | many | TRBV30 | CAWSGTNLLPFNYGYTF | TGTGCCTGGAGTGGGACTAACCTCTTGCCGTTTAACTATGGCTACACCTTC
TRBJ1-5 | . | 14 | many | TRBV4-3 | CASSLETHNQPQHF | TGCGCCAGCAGCCTTGAAACACACAATCAGCCCCAGCATTTT
TRBJ1-1 | . | 13 | . | TRBV3-1 | CASSQTGNTEAFF | TGTGCCAGCAGCCAGACGGGGAACACTGAAGCTTTCTTT
TRBJ1-2 | TRBD1 | 15 | many | TRBV4-3 | CASSQEPHRGAGYTF | TGCGCCAGCAGCCAAGAACCCCACAGGGGTGCCGGCTACACCTTC
TRBJ1-3 | . | 14 | many | TRBV20-1 | CSASSQNPGNTIYF | TGCAGTGCTAGTTCCCAAAATCCTGGAAACACCATATATTTT
TRBJ2-3 | . | 15 | many | TRBV4-3 | CASSQESQGTDTQYF | TGCGCCAGCAGCCAAGAATCCCAAGGCACAGATACGCAGTATTTT
TRBJ2-3 | . | 15 | . | TRBV6-4 | CASSPRGGGPDTQYF | TGTGCCAGCAGCCCACGGGGAGGGGGCCCAGATACGCAGTATTTT
TRBJ2-5 | TRBD1 | 17 | few | TRBV7-9 | CASSSQRQGAGVKTQYF | TGTGCCAGCAGCTCCCAGCGACAGGGGGCGGGGGTCAAGACCCAGTACTTC
TRBJ2-3 | . | 12 | many | TRBV10-3 | CAISDQTDTQYF | TGTGCCATCAGTGACCAAACAGATACGCAGTATTTT
TRBJ1-2 | . | 13 | many | TRBV6-1 | CASSEGEGDGYTF | TGTGCCAGCAGTGAGGGGGAGGGGGACGGCTACACCTTC
TRBJ1-1 | TRBD1 | 13 | many | TRBV29-1 | CSVQQGTNTEAFF | TGCAGCGTTCAACAGGGGACTAACACTGAAGCTTTCTTT
TRBJ1-3 | . | 15 | medium-sized | TRBV2 | CASSLQALSGNTIYF | TGTGCCAGCAGCTTACAGGCCCTCTCTGGAAACACCATATATTTT
TRBJ2-1 | . | 16 | few | TRBV12-3/TRBV12-4 | CASGGGWGSSYNEQFF | TGTGCCAGCGGGGGGGGCTGGGGGAGCTCCTACAATGAGCAGTTCTTC
TRBJ2-1 | TRBD1 | 15 | many | TRBV5-1 | CASSLQGETANEQFF | TGCGCCAGCAGCTTGCAGGGGGAGACTGCTAATGAGCAGTTCTTC
TRBJ2-3 | TRBD2 | 16 | many | TRBV5-1 | CASSLAGTSTTDTQYF | TGCGCCAGCAGCTTGGCAGGGACTAGCACCACAGATACGCAGTATTTT
TRBJ2-2 | . | 15 | many | TRBV12-3/TRBV12-4 | CASSLNWGAAGELFF | TGTGCCAGCAGTTTAAATTGGGGGGCCGCCGGGGAGCTGTTTTTT
TRBJ1-6 | . | 12 | many | TRBV4-1 | CASRQNNSPLHF | TGCGCCAGCCGACAAAACAATTCACCCCTCCACTTT
TRBJ1-5 | . | 17 | medium-sized | TRBV4-3 | CASSPSPLDRANQPQHF | TGCGCCAGCAGCCCAAGCCCCCTGGACAGAGCGAATCAGCCCCAGCATTTT
TRBJ1-2 | . | 13 | many | TRBV19 | CASSINRSYGYTF | TGTGCCAGTAGTATCAACAGAAGTTATGGCTACACCTTC
TRBJ2-2 | TRBD1 | 14 | few | TRBV19 | CASSAGQGPGELFF | TGTGCCAGTAGTGCGGGACAGGGGCCCGGGGAGCTGTTTTTT
TRBJ2-5 | TRBD2 | 19 | . | TRBV4-1 | CASSQPFPGLAGGQETQYF | TGCGCCAGCAGCCAACCTTTTCCGGGACTAGCGGGGGGTCAAGAGACCCAGTACTTC
TRBJ2-5 | TRBD2 | 15 | many | TRBV28 | CASSLWGGAGETQYF | TGTGCCAGCAGTTTATGGGGAGGGGCCGGAGAGACCCAGTACTTC
TRBJ1-4 | TRBD1 | 15 | many | TRBV25-1 | CASSAPGQGDEKLFF | TGTGCCAGCAGTGCCCCGGGACAGGGGGATGAAAAACTGTTTTTT
TRBJ1-2 | TRBD1 | 17 | many | TRBV30 | CAWKEALRQGYYYGYTF | TGTGCCTGGAAGGAGGCGTTGAGACAGGGGTATTACTATGGCTACACCTTC
TRBJ1-1 | . | 16 | many | TRBV7-2 | CASSPEVGGGGTEAFF | TGTGCCAGCAGCCCCGAGGTGGGGGGAGGAGGTACTGAAGCTTTCTTT
TRBJ1-4 | . | 13 | . | TRBV29-1 | CSVGGPSNEKLFF | TGCAGCGTTGGGGGACCGTCTAATGAAAAACTGTTTTTT
TRBJ2-7 | . | 15 | many | TRBV10-3 | CAISGTGGPSLGQYF | TGTGCCATCAGTGGGACGGGGGGCCCCTCATTAGGGCAGTACTTC
TRBJ2-3 | TRBD2 | 15 | few | TRBV25-1 | CASQRGGGVTDTQYF | TGTGCCAGCCAACGAGGCGGGGGAGTCACAGATACGCAGTATTTT
TRBJ1-1 | . | 14 | many | TRBV5-1 | CASSPLGKNTEAFF | TGCGCCAGCAGCCCGCTGGGGAAGAACACTGAAGCTTTCTTT
TRBJ2-1 | . | 18 | . | TRBV20-1 | CSARDGGGRQGAYNEQFF | TGCAGTGCTAGAGATGGTGGTGGGAGGCAGGGGGCCTACAATGAGCAGTTCTTC
TRBJ2-3 | TRBD2 | 15 | . | TRBV6-5 | CASSRRLADTDTQYF | TGTGCCAGCAGCCGGAGACTAGCCGACACAGATACGCAGTATTTT
TRBJ1-6 | TRBD1 | 12 | many | TRBV7-9 | CASRGTGESTHF | TGTGCCAGCAGGGGGACAGGGGAATCCACCCACTTT
TRBJ1-1 | . | 14 | many | TRBV12-3/TRBV12-4 | CASSFPGLRTEAFF | TGTGCCAGCAGTTTCCCAGGACTAAGAACTGAAGCTTTCTTT
TRBJ1-5 | . | 15 | . | TRBV12-3/TRBV12-4 | CASSLGGRASQPQHF | TGTGCCAGCAGTTTAGGGGGGAGGGCATCGCAGCCCCAGCATTTT
TRBJ2-7 | . | 12 | . | TRBV6-2/TRBV6-3 | CASSTRSYEQYF | TGTGCCAGCAGTACCCGCTCCTACGAGCAGTACTTC
TRBJ1-4 | . | 15 | many | TRBV3-1 | CASSQVLGAREKLFF | TGTGCCAGCAGCCAAGTATTGGGGGCACGAGAAAAACTGTTTTTT
TRBJ2-3 | TRBD1 | 15 | . | TRBV7-2 | CASSSGTGGSDTQYF | TGTGCCAGCAGTTCCGGGACAGGGGGCTCAGATACGCAGTATTTT
TRBJ2-6 | TRBD2 | 18 | medium-sized | TRBV27 | CASSFRTSGGAGANVLTF | TGTGCCAGCAGTTTCCGGACTAGCGGGGGGGCTGGGGCCAACGTCCTGACTTTC
TRBJ1-5 | TRBD1 | 17 | many | TRBV23-1 | CASSPGDRETKNQPQHF | TGCGCCAGCAGTCCAGGGGACAGGGAGACGAAAAATCAGCCCCAGCATTTT
TRBJ2-5 | . | 15 | medium-sized | TRBV28 | CASSSITGFMGTQYF | TGTGCCAGCAGTTCCATCACAGGGTTTATGGGGACCCAGTACTTC
TRBJ1-1 | . | 14 | . | TRBV4-2 | CASSPPDRNTEAFF | TGTGCCAGCAGCCCACCCGACAGGAACACTGAAGCTTTCTTT
TRBJ2-3 | TRBD2 | 18 | few | TRBV25-1 | CASSEYPGASGDTDTQYF | TGTGCCAGCAGTGAATACCCCGGAGCTAGCGGGGACACAGATACGCAGTATTTT
TRBJ2-3 | . | 16 | . | TRBV3-1 | CASSQGGGFGTDTQYF | TGTGCCAGCAGCCAAGGAGGGGGTTTTGGCACAGATACGCAGTATTTT
TRBJ2-5 | TRBD2 | 17 | medium-sized | TRBV7-2 | CASSLGGTSGGAETQYF | TGTGCCAGCAGCTTAGGAGGGACTAGCGGGGGTGCAGAGACCCAGTACTTC
TRBJ2-7 | . | 14 | many | TRBV7-9 | CASSLVQGNDKQYF | TGTGCCAGCAGCTTAGTACAGGGAAATGACAAGCAGTACTTC
TRBJ2-1 | TRBD2 | 19 | many | TRBV13 | CASSQPGLAGRRVGNEQFF | TGTGCCAGCAGCCAACCGGGACTAGCGGGCCGTAGGGTTGGCAATGAGCAGTTCTTC
TRBJ2-2 | . | 13 | many | TRBV7-2 | CASSLVDTGELFF | TGTGCCAGCAGCTTAGTCGACACCGGGGAGCTGTTTTTT
TRBJ1-1 | . | 15 | many | TRBV11-2 | CASNAFPGARTEAFF | TGTGCCAGCAACGCGTTCCCGGGGGCTAGGACTGAAGCTTTCTTT
TRBJ1-5 | . | 15 | many | TRBV3-1 | CASSQQYGGNQPQHF | TGTGCCAGCAGCCAACAATATGGAGGGAATCAGCCCCAGCATTTT
TRBJ2-2 | . | 13 | many | TRBV20-1 | CSASEVLTGELFF | TGCAGTGCCTCCGAGGTCCTCACCGGGGAGCTGTTTTTT
TRBJ2-3 | . | 13 | many | TRBV3-1 | CASTSGLTDTQYF | TGTGCCAGCACCAGTGGACTCACAGATACGCAGTATTTT